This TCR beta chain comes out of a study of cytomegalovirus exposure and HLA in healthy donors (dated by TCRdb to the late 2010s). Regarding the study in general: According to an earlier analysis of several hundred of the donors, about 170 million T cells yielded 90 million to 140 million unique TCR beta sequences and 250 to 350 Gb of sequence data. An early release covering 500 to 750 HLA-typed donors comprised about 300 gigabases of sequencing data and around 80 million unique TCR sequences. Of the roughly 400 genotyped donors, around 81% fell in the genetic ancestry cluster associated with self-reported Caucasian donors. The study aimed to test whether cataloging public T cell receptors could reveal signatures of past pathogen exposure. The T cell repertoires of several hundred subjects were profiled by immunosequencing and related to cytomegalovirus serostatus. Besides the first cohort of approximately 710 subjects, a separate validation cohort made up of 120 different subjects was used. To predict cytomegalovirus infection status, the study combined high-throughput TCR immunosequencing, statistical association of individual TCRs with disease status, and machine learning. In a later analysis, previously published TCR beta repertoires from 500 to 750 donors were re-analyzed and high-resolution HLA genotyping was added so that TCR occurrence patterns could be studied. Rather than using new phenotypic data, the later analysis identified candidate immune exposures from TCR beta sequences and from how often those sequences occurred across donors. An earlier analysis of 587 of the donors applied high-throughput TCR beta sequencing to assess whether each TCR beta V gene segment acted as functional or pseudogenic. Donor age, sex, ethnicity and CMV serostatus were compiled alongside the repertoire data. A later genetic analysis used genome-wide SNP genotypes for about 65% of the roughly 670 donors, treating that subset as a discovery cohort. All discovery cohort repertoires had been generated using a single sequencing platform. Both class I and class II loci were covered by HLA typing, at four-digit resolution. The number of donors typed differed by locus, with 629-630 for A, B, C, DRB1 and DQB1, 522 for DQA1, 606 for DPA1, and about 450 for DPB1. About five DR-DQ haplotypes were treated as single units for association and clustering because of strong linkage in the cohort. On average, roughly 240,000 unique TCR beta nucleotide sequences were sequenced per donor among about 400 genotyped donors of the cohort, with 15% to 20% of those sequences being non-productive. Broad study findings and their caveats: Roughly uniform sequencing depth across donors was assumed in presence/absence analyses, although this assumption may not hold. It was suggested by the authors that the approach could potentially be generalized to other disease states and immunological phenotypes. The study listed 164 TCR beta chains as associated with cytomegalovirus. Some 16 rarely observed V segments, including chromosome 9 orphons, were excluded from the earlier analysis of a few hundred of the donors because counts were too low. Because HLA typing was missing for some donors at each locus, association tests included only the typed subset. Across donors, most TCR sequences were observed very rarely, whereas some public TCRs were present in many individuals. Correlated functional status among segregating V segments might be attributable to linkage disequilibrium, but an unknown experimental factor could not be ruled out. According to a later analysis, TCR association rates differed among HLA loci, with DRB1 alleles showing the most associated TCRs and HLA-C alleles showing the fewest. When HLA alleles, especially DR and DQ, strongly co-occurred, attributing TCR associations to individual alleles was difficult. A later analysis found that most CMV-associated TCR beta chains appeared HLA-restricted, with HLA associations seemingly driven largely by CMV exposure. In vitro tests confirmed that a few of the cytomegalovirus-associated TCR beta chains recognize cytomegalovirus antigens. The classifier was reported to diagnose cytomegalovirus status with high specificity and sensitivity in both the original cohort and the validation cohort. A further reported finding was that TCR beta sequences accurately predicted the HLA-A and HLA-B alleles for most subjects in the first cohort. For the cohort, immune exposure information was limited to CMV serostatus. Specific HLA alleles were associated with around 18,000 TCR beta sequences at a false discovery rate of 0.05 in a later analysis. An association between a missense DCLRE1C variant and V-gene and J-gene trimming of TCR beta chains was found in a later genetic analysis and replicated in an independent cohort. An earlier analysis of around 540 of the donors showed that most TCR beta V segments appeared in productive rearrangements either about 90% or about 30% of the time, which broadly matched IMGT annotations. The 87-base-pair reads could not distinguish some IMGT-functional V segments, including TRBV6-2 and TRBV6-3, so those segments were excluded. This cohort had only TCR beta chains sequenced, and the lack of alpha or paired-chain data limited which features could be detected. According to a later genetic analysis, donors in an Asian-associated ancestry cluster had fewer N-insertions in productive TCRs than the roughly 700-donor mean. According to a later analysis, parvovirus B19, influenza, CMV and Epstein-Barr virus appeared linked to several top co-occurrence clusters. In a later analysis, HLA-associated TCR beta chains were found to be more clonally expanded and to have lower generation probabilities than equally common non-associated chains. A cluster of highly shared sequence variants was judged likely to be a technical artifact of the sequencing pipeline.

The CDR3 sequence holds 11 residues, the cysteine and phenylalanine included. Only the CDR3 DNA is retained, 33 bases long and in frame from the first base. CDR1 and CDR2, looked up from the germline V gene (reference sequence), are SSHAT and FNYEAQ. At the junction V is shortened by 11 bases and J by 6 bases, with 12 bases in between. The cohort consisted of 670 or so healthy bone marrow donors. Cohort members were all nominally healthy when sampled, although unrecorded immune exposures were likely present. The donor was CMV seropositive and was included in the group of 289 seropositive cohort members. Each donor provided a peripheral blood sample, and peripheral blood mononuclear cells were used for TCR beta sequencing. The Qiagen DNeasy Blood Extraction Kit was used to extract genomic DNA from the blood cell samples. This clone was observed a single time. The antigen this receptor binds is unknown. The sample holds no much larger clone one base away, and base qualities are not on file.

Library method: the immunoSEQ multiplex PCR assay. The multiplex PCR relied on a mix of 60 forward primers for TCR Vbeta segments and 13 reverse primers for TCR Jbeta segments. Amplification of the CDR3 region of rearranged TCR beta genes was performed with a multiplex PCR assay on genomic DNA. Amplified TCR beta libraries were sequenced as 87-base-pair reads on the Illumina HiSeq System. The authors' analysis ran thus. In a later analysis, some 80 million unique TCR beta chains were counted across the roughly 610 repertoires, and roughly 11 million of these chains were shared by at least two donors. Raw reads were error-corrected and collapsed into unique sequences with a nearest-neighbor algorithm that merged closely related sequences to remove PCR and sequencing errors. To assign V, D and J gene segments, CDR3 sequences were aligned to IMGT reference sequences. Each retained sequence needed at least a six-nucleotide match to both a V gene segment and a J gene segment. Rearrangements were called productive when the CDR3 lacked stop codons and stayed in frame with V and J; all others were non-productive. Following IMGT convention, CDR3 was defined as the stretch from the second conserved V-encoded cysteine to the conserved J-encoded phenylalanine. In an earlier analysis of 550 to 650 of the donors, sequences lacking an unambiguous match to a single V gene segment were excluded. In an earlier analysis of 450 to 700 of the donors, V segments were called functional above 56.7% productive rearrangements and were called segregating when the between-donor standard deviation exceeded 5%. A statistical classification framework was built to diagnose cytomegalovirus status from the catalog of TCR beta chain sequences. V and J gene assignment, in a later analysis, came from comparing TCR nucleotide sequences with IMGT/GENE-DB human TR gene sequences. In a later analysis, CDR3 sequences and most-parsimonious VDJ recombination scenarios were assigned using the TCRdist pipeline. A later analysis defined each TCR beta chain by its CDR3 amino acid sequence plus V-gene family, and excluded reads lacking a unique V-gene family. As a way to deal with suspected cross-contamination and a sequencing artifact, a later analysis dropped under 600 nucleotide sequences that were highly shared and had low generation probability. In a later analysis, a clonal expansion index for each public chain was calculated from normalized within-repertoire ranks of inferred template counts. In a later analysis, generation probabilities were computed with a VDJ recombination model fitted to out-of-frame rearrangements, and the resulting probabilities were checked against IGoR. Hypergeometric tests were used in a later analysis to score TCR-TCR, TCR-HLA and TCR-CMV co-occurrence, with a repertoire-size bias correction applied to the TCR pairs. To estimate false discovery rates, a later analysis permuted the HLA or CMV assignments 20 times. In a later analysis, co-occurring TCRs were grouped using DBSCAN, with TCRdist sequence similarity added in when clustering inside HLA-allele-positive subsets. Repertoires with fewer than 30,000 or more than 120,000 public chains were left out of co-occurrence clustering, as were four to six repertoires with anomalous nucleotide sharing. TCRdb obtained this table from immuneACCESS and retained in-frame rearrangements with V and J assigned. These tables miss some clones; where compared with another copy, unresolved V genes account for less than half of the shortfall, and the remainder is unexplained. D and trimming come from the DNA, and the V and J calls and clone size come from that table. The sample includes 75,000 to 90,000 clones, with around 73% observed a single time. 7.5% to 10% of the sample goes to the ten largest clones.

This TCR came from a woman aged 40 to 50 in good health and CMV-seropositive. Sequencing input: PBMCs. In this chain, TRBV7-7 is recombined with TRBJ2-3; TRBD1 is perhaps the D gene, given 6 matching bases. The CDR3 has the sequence CAVLRGDTQYF. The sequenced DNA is TGTGCCGTTCTGAGGGGGGATACGCAGTATTTT.